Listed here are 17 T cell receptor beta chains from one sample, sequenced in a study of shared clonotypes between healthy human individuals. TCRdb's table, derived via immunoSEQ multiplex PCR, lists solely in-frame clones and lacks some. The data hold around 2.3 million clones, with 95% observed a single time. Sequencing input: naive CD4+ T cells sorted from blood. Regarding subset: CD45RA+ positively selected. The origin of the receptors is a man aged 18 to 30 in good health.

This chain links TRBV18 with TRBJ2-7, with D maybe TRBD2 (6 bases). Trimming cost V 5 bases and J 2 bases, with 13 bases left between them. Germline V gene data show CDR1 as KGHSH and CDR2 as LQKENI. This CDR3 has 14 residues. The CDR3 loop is CASSAGGWTYEQYF. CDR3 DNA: TGTGCCAGCTCAGCCGGAGGGTGGACCTACGAGCAGTACTTC.

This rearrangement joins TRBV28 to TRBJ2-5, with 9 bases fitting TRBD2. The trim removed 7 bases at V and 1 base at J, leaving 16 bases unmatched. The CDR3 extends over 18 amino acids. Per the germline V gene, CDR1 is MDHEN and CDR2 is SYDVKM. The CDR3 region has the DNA TGTGCCAGCACCCTCGGGACTCTGGCGGGGGGGTTCCAAGAGACCCAGTACTTC. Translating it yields CASTLGTLAGGFQETQYF.

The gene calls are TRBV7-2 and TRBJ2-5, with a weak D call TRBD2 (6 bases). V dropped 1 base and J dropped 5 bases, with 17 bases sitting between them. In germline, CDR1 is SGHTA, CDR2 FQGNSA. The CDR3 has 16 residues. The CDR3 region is CASSLVEAGRGETQYF. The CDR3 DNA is TGTGCCAGCAGCTTAGTTGAAGCGGGCCGGGGGGAGACCCAGTACTTC.

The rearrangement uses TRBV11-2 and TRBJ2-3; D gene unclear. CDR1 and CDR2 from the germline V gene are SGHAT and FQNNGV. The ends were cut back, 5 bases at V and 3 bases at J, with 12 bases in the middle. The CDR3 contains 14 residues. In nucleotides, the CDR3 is TGTGCCAGCAGCCCGAATTGGGGAACAGATACGCAGTATTTT. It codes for CASSPNWGTDTQYF.

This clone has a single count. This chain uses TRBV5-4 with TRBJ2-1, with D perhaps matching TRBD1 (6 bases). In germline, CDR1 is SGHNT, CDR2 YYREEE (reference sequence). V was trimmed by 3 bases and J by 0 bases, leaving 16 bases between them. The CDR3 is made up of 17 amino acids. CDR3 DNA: TGTGCCAGCAGCTCAAGAAAGACAGGAAGCTCCTACAATGAGCAGTTCTTC. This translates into CASSSRKTGSSYNEQFF.

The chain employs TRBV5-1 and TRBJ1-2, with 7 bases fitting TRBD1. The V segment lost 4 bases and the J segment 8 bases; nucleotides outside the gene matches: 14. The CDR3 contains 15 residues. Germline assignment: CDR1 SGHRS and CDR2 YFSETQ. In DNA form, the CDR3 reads TGCGCCAGCAGCACGACAGGGCCCCTAGGAGGGGGCTACACCTTC. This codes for CASSTTGPLGGGYTF.

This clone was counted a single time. This chain's CDR3 is CASSAQRGGPYEQFF. CDR3 nucleotide sequence: TGTGCCAGCAGCGCCCAGCGGGGGGGCCCTTATGAGCAGTTCTTC. This sequence joins TRBV7-3 and TRBJ2-1; 10 positions match TRBD2. V trimming: 5 bases; J trimming: 8 bases; junction bases outside the gene matches: 9. CDR1 is SGHTA and CDR2 is FQGTGA in the germline V gene. The CDR3 has 15 amino acids.

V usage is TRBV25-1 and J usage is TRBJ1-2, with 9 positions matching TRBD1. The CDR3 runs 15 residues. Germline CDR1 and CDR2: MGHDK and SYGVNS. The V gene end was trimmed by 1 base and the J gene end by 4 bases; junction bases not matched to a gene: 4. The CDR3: CASSESGQGPYGYTF. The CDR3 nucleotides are TGTGCCAGCAGTGAATCCGGACAGGGGCCCTATGGCTACACCTTC.

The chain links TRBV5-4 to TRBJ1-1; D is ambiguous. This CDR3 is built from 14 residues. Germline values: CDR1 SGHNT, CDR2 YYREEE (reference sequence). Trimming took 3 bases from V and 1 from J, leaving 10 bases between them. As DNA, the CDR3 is TGTGCCAGCAGCTCCGCTTCTAGGAACACTGAAGCTTTCTTT. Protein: CASSSASRNTEAFF.

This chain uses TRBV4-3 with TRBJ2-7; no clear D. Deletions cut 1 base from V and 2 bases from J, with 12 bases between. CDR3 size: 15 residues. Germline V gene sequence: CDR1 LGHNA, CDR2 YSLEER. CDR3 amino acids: CASSQVAARTYEQYF. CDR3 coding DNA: TGCGCCAGCAGCCAAGTGGCCGCGAGGACCTACGAGCAGTACTTC.

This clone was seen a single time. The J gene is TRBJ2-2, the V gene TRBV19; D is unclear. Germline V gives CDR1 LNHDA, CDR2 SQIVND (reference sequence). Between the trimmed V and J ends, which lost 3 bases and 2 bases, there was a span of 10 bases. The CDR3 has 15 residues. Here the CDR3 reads CASSIPRINTGELFF. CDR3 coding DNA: TGTGCCAGTAGTATTCCTAGGATCAACACCGGGGAGCTGTTTTTT.

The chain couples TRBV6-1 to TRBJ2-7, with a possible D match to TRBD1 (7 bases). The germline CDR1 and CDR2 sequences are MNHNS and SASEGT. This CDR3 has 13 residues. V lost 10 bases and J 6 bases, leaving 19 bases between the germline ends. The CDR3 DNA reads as TGTGCCACCGACCCGGGGGCAGGGGGCGAGCAGTACTTC. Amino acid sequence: CATDPGAGGEQYF.

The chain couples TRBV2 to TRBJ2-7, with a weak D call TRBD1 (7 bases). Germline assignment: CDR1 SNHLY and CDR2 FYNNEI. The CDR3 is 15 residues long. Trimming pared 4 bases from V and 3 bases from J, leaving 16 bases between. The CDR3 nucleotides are TGTGCCAGCAGTGCTCGAACCCAGGGGGGCTACGAGCAGTACTTC. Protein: CASSARTQGGYEQYF. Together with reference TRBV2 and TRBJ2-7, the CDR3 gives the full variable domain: EPEVTQTPSHQVTQMGQEVILRCVPISNHLYFYWYRQILGQKVEFLVSFYNNEISEKSEIFDDQFSVERPDGSNFTLKIRSTKLEDSAMYFCASSARTQGGYEQYFGPGTRLTVT.

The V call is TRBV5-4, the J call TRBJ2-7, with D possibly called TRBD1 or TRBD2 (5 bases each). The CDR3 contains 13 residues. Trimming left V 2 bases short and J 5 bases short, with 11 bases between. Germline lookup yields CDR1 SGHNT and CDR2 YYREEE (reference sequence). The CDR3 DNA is TGTGCCAGCAGCTTCTTCGGGACCGACGAGCAGTACTTC. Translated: CASSFFGTDEQYF.

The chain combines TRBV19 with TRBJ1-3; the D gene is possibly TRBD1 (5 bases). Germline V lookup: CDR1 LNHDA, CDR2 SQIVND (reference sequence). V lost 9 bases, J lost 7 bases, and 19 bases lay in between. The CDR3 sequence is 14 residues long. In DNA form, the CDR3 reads TGTGCCAGCCGGGACCGCGAACGAGGGAACACCATATATTTT. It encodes CASRDRERGNTIYF.

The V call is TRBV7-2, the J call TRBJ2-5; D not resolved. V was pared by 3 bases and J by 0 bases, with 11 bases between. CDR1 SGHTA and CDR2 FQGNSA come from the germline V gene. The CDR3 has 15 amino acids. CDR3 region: CASSFYPINQETQYF. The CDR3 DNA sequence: TGTGCCAGCAGCTTTTACCCCATAAACCAAGAGACCCAGTACTTC.

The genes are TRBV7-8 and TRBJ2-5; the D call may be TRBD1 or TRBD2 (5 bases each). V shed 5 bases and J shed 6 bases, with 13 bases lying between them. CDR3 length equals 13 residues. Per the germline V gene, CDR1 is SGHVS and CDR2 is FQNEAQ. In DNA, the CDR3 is TGTGCCAGCAGCCCTAGGACGGGACAGACCCAGTACTTC. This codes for CASSPRTGQTQYF.